This passage covers 30 T cell receptor beta chains from one sample sequenced in a study of control samples from healthy donors and cancer patients. Only in-frame clones appear in the TCRdb table, and some are missing; sequencing was by immunoSEQ multiplex PCR. The repertoire holds about 98,000 clones, with around 80% as singletons. Material: blood. The receptors were gathered from a man aged 55 to 69 in good health.

This clone was observed a single time. The rearrangement uses TRBV4-1 and TRBJ2-5, with TRBD2 matching 16 bases. The CDR3 is 17 amino acids. V shed 5 bases and J 5 bases; nucleotides not matched to a gene: 8. Germline V gives CDR1 MGHRA, CDR2 YSYEKL. This CDR3 reads CASSFGTSGGAGETQYF. The CDR3 DNA is TGCGCCAGCAGCTTCGGGACTAGCGGGGGGGCAGGGGAGACCCAGTACTTC.

The chain is built from TRBV4-1 and TRBJ2-1; maybe TRBD2 (5 bases). V was trimmed by 1 base and J by 7 bases, leaving 17 bases between them. The CDR3 length is 16 residues. Germline CDR1 MGHRA, CDR2 YSYEKL. CDR3 DNA sequence: TGCGCCAGCAGCCAAGCCGCTCTACTAGTATCTAATGAGCAGTTCTTC. Translating it yields CASSQAALLVSNEQFF.

V gene TRBV4-1 combines with J gene TRBJ2-1, with 10 nucleotides matching TRBD2. This CDR3 is 16 amino acids long. Germline values: CDR1 MGHRA, CDR2 YSYEKL. Losses at the gene ends were 3 bases for V and 5 bases for J; bases not matched to a gene: 7. As DNA, the CDR3 is TGCGCCAGCAGCCACGCTCCGGGACTAGCGAACAATGAGCAGTTCTTC. Its protein product is CASSHAPGLANNEQFF.

The V gene is TRBV29-1, the J gene TRBJ1-4, with no clear D. In germline, CDR1 is SQVTM, CDR2 ANQGSEA. V was cut by 7 bases and J by 13 bases, with 16 bases left in between. The CDR3 extends over 11 amino acids. The chain's CDR3 is CSALHQKGLFF. CDR3 nucleotide sequence: TGCAGCGCTTTACACCAGAAGGGACTGTTTTTT.

The chain is built from TRBV4-1 and TRBJ2-3; the match to TRBD2 covers 7 bases. Germline-derived CDR1 and CDR2 are MGHRA and YSYEKL. The CDR3 loop spans 16 amino acids. J lost 6 bases, V lost 5 bases, and 14 bases had no gene match. The CDR3 loop reads CASSGNRGELGDTQYF. CDR3 in DNA: TGCGCCAGCAGCGGTAATCGGGGGGAACTGGGTGATACGCAGTATTTT.

V usage is TRBV3-1 (or the pseudogene TRBV3-2) and J usage is TRBJ2-5; D remains ambiguous. The CDR3 has 16 amino acids. Germline CDR1 reads LGHDT; CDR2 reads YNNKEL (reference sequence). Trimming removed 0 bases at V and 1 base at J, with 12 bases between. The CDR3 DNA sequence: TGTGCCAGCAGCCAAGATCCGCCAGTAGCCCAAGAGACCCAGTACTTC. Encoded protein: CASSQDPPVAQETQYF.

This chain uses TRBV18 with TRBJ2-7; D might be TRBD1 (6 bases). The germline CDR1 and CDR2 sequences are KGHSH and LQKENI. The CDR3 has 13 residues. V was pared by 4 bases and J by 6 bases, with 13 bases between. The CDR3 bases are TGTGCCAGCTCACGGGACAAAAGCTTCGAGCAGTACTTC. Amino acid sequence: CASSRDKSFEQYF.

The gene calls are TRBV5-4 and TRBJ2-6, with a possible D match to TRBD2 (6 bases). V was pared by 3 bases and J by 0 bases, with 13 bases between. Per germline, CDR1 SGHNT and CDR2 YYREEE (reference sequence). The CDR3 length is 17 residues. The CDR3 nucleotides read TGTGCCAGCAGCTCCGGGGGACCGTACTCTGGGGCCAACGTCCTGACTTTC. Its translation is CASSSGGPYSGANVLTF. The whole variable domain, filled in from reference TRBV5-4 and TRBJ2-6, reads ETGVTQSPTHLIKTRGQQVTLRCSSQSGHNTVSWYQQALGQGPQFIFQYYREEENGRGNFPPRFSGLQFPNYSSELNVNALELDDSALYLCASSSGGPYSGANVLTFGAGSRLTVL.

The chain is built from TRBV3-1 (or the pseudogene TRBV3-2) and TRBJ2-5; a weak D match, TRBD2 (6 bases). Germline CDR1 and CDR2: LGHDT and YNNKEL (reference sequence). This CDR3 is 13 amino acids long. Deletions cut 4 bases from V and 0 bases from J, with 6 bases between. This chain's CDR3 is CASSRDYQETQYF. The DNA for the CDR3 is TGTGCCAGCAGCCGGGACTACCAAGAGACCCAGTACTTC.

This clone has more than one count but fewer than ten. The chain couples TRBV6-1 to TRBJ1-5; maybe TRBD1 (5 bases). Germline V gene sequence: CDR1 MNHNS, CDR2 SASEGT. V was trimmed by 2 bases and J by 6 bases, leaving 14 bases between them. The CDR3 has 15 residues. CDR3 DNA: TGTGCCAGCAGTGAAACCGTCGCGGGGGGTCAGCCCCAGCATTTT. The encoded protein is CASSETVAGGQPQHF.

V gene TRBV19 combines with J gene TRBJ1-1; D gene uncertain. Trimming stripped 6 bases from V and 1 base from J, with 9 bases between. This CDR3 is 13 amino acids long. Germline values: CDR1 LNHDA, CDR2 SQIVND (reference sequence). Written as DNA, the CDR3 is TGTGCCAGTAGCCGGGCCCCGAACACTGAAGCTTTCTTT. Its protein product is CASSRAPNTEAFF.

The CDR3 reads CASSMSQWGRGSDTQYF. CDR3 coding DNA: TGTGCCAGTAGTATGTCTCAATGGGGGCGGGGATCAGATACGCAGTATTTT. The chain is built from TRBV19 and TRBJ2-3, with D tentatively TRBD1 or TRBD2 (6 bases each). The V gene lost 3 bases and the J gene lost 4 bases, with 20 bases spanning the gap. This CDR3 spans 17 amino acids. Germline lookup yields CDR1 LNHDA and CDR2 SQIVND (reference sequence).

V and J are TRBV5-1 and TRBJ2-7, with D possibly TRBD1 on 7 matching bases. CDR3 length: 14 amino acids. The V gene lost 4 bases and the J gene lost 9 bases, with 20 bases spanning the gap. The V gene's germline CDR1 is SGHRS and CDR2 YFSETQ. The DNA of the CDR3 is TGCGCCAGCAGCCACGGGACAGCGGGCGTCGGGCAGTACTTC. This encodes CASSHGTAGVGQYF.

This chain uses TRBV28 with TRBJ1-5, with D uncertain. Germline V gene data show CDR1 as MDHEN and CDR2 as SYDVKM. CDR3 length: 14 residues. The V and J ends lost 6 bases and 4 bases respectively, with 13 bases between them. The CDR3 region is CASSHAGSNQPQHF. Here the CDR3 DNA reads TGTGCCAGCAGCCATGCGGGCTCGAATCAGCCCCAGCATTTT.

The gene calls are TRBV5-4 and TRBJ2-2; no reliable D call. V lost 4 bases, J lost 7 bases, and 20 bases lay in between. CDR1 is SGHNT, CDR2 YYREEE, per germline (reference sequence). The CDR3 sequence is 16 residues long. The CDR3 region has the DNA TGTGCCAGCAGCCCCGGTGGGCAGCGCGTTATCGGGGAGCTGTTTTTT. This sequence encodes CASSPGGQRVIGELFF.

The chain employs TRBV27 and TRBJ2-7, with TRBD2 matching 8 bases. Germline V gene sequence: CDR1 MNHEY, CDR2 SMNVEV (reference sequence). Unmatched junction bases numbered 10, after V lost 3 bases and J lost 3 bases. The CDR3 has 16 amino acids. The CDR3 DNA reads TGTGCCAGCAGTTTCACCCTCGGGGGGGGGTTCTACGAGCAGTACTTC. Translated, it gives CASSFTLGGGFYEQYF.

Only one count was recorded for this clone. V usage is TRBV6-1 and J usage is TRBJ1-4, with D perhaps matching TRBD1 (5 bases). This CDR3 has 15 amino acids. V was cut by 1 base and J by 8 bases, with 14 bases left in between. The germline CDR1 and CDR2 sequences are MNHNS and SASEGT. CDR3 sequence: CASSEELGVGEKLFF. The CDR3 region has the DNA TGTGCCAGCAGTGAAGAGCTAGGGGTAGGGGAAAAACTGTTTTTT.

The chain couples TRBV2 to TRBJ2-1; 9 nucleotides match TRBD2. Germline lookup yields CDR1 SNHLY and CDR2 FYNNEI. The CDR3 consists of 18 residues. Losses at the gene ends were 9 bases for V and 0 bases for J; bases not matched to a gene: 15. Here the CDR3 DNA reads TGTGCCAGTAAGGTGGTAGCGGGAGAACCTAGCTCCTACAATGAGCAGTTCTTC. Translation gives CASKVVAGEPSSYNEQFF. Full variable domain (outside the CDR3, taken from reference TRBV2 and TRBJ2-1): EPEVTQTPSHQVTQMGQEVILRCVPISNHLYFYWYRQILGQKVEFLVSFYNNEISEKSEIFDDQFSVERPDGSNFTLKIRSTKLEDSAMYFCASKVVAGEPSSYNEQFFGPGTRLTVL.

The chain recombines TRBV5-1 with TRBJ1-1; 7 bases fit TRBD1. Germline V gene data show CDR1 as SGHRS and CDR2 as YFSETQ. The CDR3 consists of 19 residues. After removal of 0 bases from V and 1 base from J, the junction contained 15 bases not matched to a gene. The CDR3 nucleotides read TGCGCCAGCAGCTTGGGGTTGAGTCCCCAGACAGGGAGGAACACTGAAGCTTTCTTT. Encoded protein: CASSLGLSPQTGRNTEAFF.

For this clone: Other DNA sequences in the same sample also yield this CDR3. The CDR3 loop reads CASSIPGEETQYF. CDR3 nucleotides: TGTGCCAGTAGTATCCCAGGGGAAGAGACCCAGTACTTC. This chain connects TRBV19 to TRBJ2-5; perhaps TRBD1 as D (6 bases). This CDR3 spans 13 amino acids. V was pared by 3 bases and J by 3 bases, with 8 bases between. Germline CDR1 and CDR2: LNHDA and SQIVND (reference sequence).

The V and J genes are TRBV21-1 and TRBJ1-2; TRBD1, the table's D call, was not compared with the DNA. TRBV21-1 is recorded as a pseudogene. The CDR3 is 16 residues long. This CDR3 reads CASSTPGQGFHPLSAF. The CDR3 nucleotides are TGTGCCAGCAGCACCCCGGGACAGGGATTTCACCCTCTCTCCGCCTTC.

The chain recombines TRBV5-1 with TRBJ1-1, with 9 bases matching TRBD1. There are 15 residues in the CDR3. Germline trimming cut 2 bases from V and 4 bases from J; bases unmatched to any gene: 6. Germline assignment: CDR1 SGHRS and CDR2 YFSETQ. CDR3 in DNA: TGCGCCAGCAGCTTAACAGGGGGCGGTGGCACTGAAGCTTTCTTT. It translates to CASSLTGGGGTEAFF.

The gene calls are TRBV29-1 and TRBJ2-2; weak D call: TRBD2 (5 bases). V was trimmed by 8 bases and J by 7 bases, leaving 20 bases between them. This CDR3 has 14 amino acids. In germline, CDR1 is SQVTM, CDR2 ANQGSEA. Written as DNA, the CDR3 is TGCAGCATTGGAGGCCTCGGGGATCACGGGGAGCTGTTTTTT. Translated, it gives CSIGGLGDHGELFF.

This clone appeared a few times. CDR3: CASSVARGGSGNTIYF. CDR3 DNA: TGTGCCAGCAGCGTAGCCCGAGGGGGCTCTGGAAACACCATATATTTT. The chain uses TRBV9 and TRBJ1-3, with D maybe TRBD1 (6 bases). Trimming left V 0 bases short and J 0 bases short, with 10 bases between. Looked up from germline, CDR1 is SGDLS and CDR2 is YYNGEE. CDR3 length: 16 amino acids.

The chain links TRBV20-1 to TRBJ2-2, with 10 positions matching TRBD2. The CDR3 extends over 15 amino acids. The germline V gene has CDR1 DFQATT and CDR2 SNEGSKA (reference sequence). V shed 3 bases, J shed 0 bases, and the junction held 1 base outside the gene matches. CDR3 bases: TGCAGTGCTAGTAGCGGGGGGACGAACACCGGGGAGCTGTTTTTT. Residues: CSASSGGTNTGELFF.

The chain recombines TRBV5-8 with TRBJ2-7; TRBD2 matches at 9 bases. V dropped 0 bases and J dropped 6; count of bases not matched to a gene: 10. CDR1 is SGHTS, CDR2 YDEGEE, per germline. CDR3 size: 16 residues. As DNA, the CDR3 is TGTGCCAGCAGCTTGGCCGGGCTAGCGGGATCGCGCGAGCAGTACTTC. Its translation is CASSLAGLAGSREQYF.

The chain links TRBV5-4 to TRBJ1-5; 9 bases match TRBD1. CDR1 is SGHNT, CDR2 YYREEE, per germline (reference sequence). The ends lost 4 bases at V and 4 bases at J; junction bases unmatched: 3. The CDR3 loop spans 14 amino acids. The CDR3 reads CASSRTGENQPQHF. The DNA for the CDR3 is TGTGCCAGCAGCCGGACAGGGGAAAATCAGCCCCAGCATTTT.

The chain couples TRBV19 to TRBJ2-3; D possibly corresponds to TRBD2 (5 bases). Germline CDR1 reads LNHDA; CDR2 reads SQIVND (reference sequence). CDR3 length: 13 residues. V was shortened by 5 bases and J by 8 bases, with 14 bases between the two germline ends. The CDR3 loop reads CASSPRTDTTQYF. In DNA form, the CDR3 reads TGTGCCAGTAGTCCACGGACTGATACTACGCAGTATTTT. Drawing the rest from reference TRBV19 and TRBJ2-3, the complete variable domain is DGGITQSPKYLFRKEGQNVTLSCEQNLNHDAMYWYRQDPGQGLRLIYYSQIVNDFQKGDIAEGYSVSREKKESFPLTVTSAQKNPTAFYLCASSPRTDTTQYFGPGTRLTVL.

This clone was detected only a few times. The chain links TRBV19 to TRBJ1-1; 9 bases map to TRBD1. Looked up from germline, CDR1 is LNHDA and CDR2 is SQIVND (reference sequence). The CDR3 runs 16 residues. With 4 bases clipped from V and 8 bases from J, the junction kept 14 bases outside the gene matches. The CDR3, as DNA: TGTGCCAGTAGTACCACAGGACAGGGGAGTAGGGTCGAAGCTTTCTTT. This codes for CASSTTGQGSRVEAFF.

V usage is TRBV4-2 and J usage is TRBJ2-3; D may be TRBD2 (5 bases). The V and J ends lost 0 bases and 5 bases respectively, with 18 bases between them. The V gene's germline CDR1 is LGHNA and CDR2 YNFKEQ. The length of the CDR3 is 17 residues. This CDR3 reads CASSQDQGSLAGDTQYF. In DNA form, the CDR3 reads TGTGCCAGCAGCCAAGATCAAGGAAGCCTAGCAGGAGATACGCAGTATTTT.